This is a list of T cell receptor beta chains from one sample in a study of blood T cell repertoires in COVID-19. Sequencing used immunoSEQ multiplex PCR; TCRdb keeps in-frame clones, though not all of them. Counted here are a few hundred thousand clones, approximately 90% occurring once; the ten biggest clones make up approximately 8.3%. Sequencing was done on a sample of PBMCs or T cells enriched from blood (not recorded which). These TCRs come from a woman aged 60-75 years who had recovered from COVID-19. Each CDR3 is given with its conserved first and last residue. D genes are given only for firm matches. A clone size is listed for some rows: how often the clone was seen (once, few, many), or a class if it is expanded.

>TRBJ1-6|-|TRBV27|-
CATGVKGNSPLHF
TGTGCCACAGGGGTCAAAGGGAATTCACCCCTCCACTTT
>TRBJ1-1|-|TRBV18|-
CASSPPSAGSSEAFF
TGTGCCAGCTCACCACCGTCTGCGGGTTCATCTGAAGCTTTCTTT
>TRBJ2-3|-|TRBV5-4|-
CASSLVSGSTDTQYF
TGTGCCAGCAGCTTGGTGAGCGGCAGCACAGATACGCAGTATTTT
>TRBJ1-6|few|TRBV6-5|-
CASREGGSYNSPLHF
TGTGCCAGCAGAGAGGGAGGGTCCTATAATTCACCCCTCCACTTT
>TRBJ1-5|-|TRBV29-1|-
CSVDTGRGQPQHF
TGCAGCGTTGATACAGGGCGAGGGCAGCCCCAGCATTTT
>TRBJ2-6|once|TRBV23-1|TRBD1
CASGRYRDRSVGASGANVLTF
TGCGCCAGCGGCCGATACCGGGACAGAAGTGTCGGGGCCTCTGGGGCCAACGTCCTGACTTTC
>TRBJ2-7|-|TRBV5-4|-
CASSLRESTYEQYF
TGTGCCAGCAGCTTGAGGGAGAGTACCTACGAGCAGTACTTC
>TRBJ1-1|once|TRBV6-5|TRBD1
CASSDSGQTYEAFF
TGTGCCAGCAGTGACTCGGGACAGACCTATGAAGCTTTCTTT
>TRBJ2-3|-|TRBV10-2|TRBD2
CASSDLAGGTDTQYF
TGCGCCAGCAGTGATCTAGCGGGGGGGACAGATACGCAGTATTTT
>TRBJ1-2|few|TRBV6-5|-
CASRRQSDYGYTF
TGTGCCAGCAGAAGACAGTCTGACTATGGCTACACCTTC
>TRBJ1-3|-|TRBV13|-
CASSSFLGRGGADTIYF
TGTGCCAGCAGCTCTTTTTTAGGTAGGGGGGGCGCGGACACCATATATTTT
>TRBJ2-5|-|TRBV24-1|-
CATSDLGRETQYF
TGTGCCACCAGTGATTTGGGGAGGGAGACCCAGTACTTC
>TRBJ1-2|-|TRBV4-1|-
CASSQDGVGGARRANYGYTF
TGCGCCAGCAGCCAAGATGGAGTAGGGGGGGCCCGACGAGCTAACTATGGCTACACCTTC
>TRBJ1-1|-|TRBV6-1|TRBD1
CASSEASGGREAFF
TGTGCCAGCAGTGAAGCGTCAGGGGGGAGGGAAGCTTTCTTT
>TRBJ2-7|-|TRBV6-5|TRBD1
CASRGQGSSYEQYF
TGTGCCAGCAGAGGACAGGGAAGCTCCTACGAGCAGTACTTC
>TRBJ1-3|-|TRBV11-2|-
CASSTQGSGNTIYF
TGTGCCAGCAGCACCCAGGGATCTGGAAACACCATATATTTT
>TRBJ2-2|-|TRBV5-1|-
CASSLGTGQTGELFF
TGCGCCAGCAGCTTGGGTACAGGGCAAACCGGGGAGCTGTTTTTT
>TRBJ2-3|-|TRBV30|TRBD1
CAWSPPRTGGDTQYF
TGTGCCTGGAGTCCTCCTCGGACAGGCGGAGATACGCAGTATTTT
>TRBJ1-1|-|TRBV6-5|-
CASTAVSKKNTEAFF
TGTGCCAGCACCGCAGTTAGCAAGAAGAACACTGAAGCTTTCTTT
>TRBJ2-7|-|TRBV5-1|-
CASSLDVSYEQYF
TGCGCCAGCAGCTTGGATGTCAGCTACGAGCAGTACTTC
>TRBJ1-6|-|TRBV6-5|-
CASSYSGGYNSPLHF
TGTGCCAGCAGTTACTCCGGTGGCTATAATTCACCCCTCCACTTT
>TRBJ1-4|-|TRBV4-1|-
CASSHPSDSPHRKLFF
TGCGCCAGCAGCCACCCTTCGGACAGCCCGCACCGAAAACTGTTTTTT
>TRBJ2-2|-|TRBV5-6|-
CASSRGGTGELFF
TGTGCCAGCAGCAGGGGGGGCACCGGGGAGCTGTTTTTT
>TRBJ2-6|-|TRBV5-1|TRBD1
CASTQGDSGANVLTF
TGCGCCAGCACTCAGGGGGACTCTGGGGCCAACGTCCTGACTTTC
>TRBJ2-1|few|TRBV6-5|-
CASTPTRNEQFF
TGTGCCAGCACACCTACTAGAAATGAGCAGTTCTTC
>TRBJ1-2|-|TRBV6-6|TRBD1
CASSPSVGQGGYGYTF
TGTGCCAGCAGTCCCTCCGTGGGACAGGGAGGGTATGGCTACACCTTC
>TRBJ1-2|-|TRBV21-1|-
CAVQQVHYGYTF
TGTGCCGTACAACAGGTTCACTATGGCTACACCTTC
>TRBJ1-1|once|TRBV10-3|-
CAIRSADSTEAFF
TGTGCCATCAGATCCGCCGACAGCACTGAAGCTTTCTTT
>TRBJ1-5|-|TRBV30|-
CAWSVGGRGNQPQHF
TGTGCCTGGAGTGTAGGGGGAAGGGGCAATCAGCCCCAGCATTTT
>TRBJ1-6|-|TRBV18|TRBD1
CASSPGSGTGGESPLHF
TGTGCCAGCTCACCTGGATCCGGGACAGGGGGCGAATCACCCCTCCACTTT
>TRBJ2-3|-|TRBV14|-
CASSPSVDTQYF
TGTGCCAGCAGCCCTTCGGTAGATACGCAGTATTTT
>TRBJ1-1|-|TRBV3-1/TRBV3-2|-
CASSSSGGARTEAFF
TGTGCCAGCAGCTCTTCTGGGGGGGCGCGGACTGAAGCTTTCTTT
>TRBJ1-1|-|TRBV24-1|-
CATSDTGTKAAAFF
TGTGCCACCAGTGATACCGGGACAAAGGCTGCAGCTTTCTTT
>TRBJ1-1|-|TRBV7-9|TRBD1
CASSSGQGTEAFF
TGTGCCAGCAGCTCTGGACAGGGTACTGAAGCTTTCTTT
>TRBJ1-5|-|TRBV2|-
CASSELPVNQPQHF
TGTGCCAGCAGTGAATTGCCGGTTAATCAGCCCCAGCATTTT
>TRBJ2-3|once|TRBV27|TRBD2
CASSNQLASTDTQYF
TGTGCCAGCAGTAACCAACTAGCGAGCACAGATACGCAGTATTTT
>TRBJ2-2|-|TRBV5-1|-
CASSLEVQGDTGELFF
TGCGCCAGCAGCTTGGAGGTACAGGGCGACACCGGGGAGCTGTTTTTT
>TRBJ2-3|-|TRBV10-1|-
CASAEQGRADTQYF
TGCGCCAGCGCGGAACAGGGAAGGGCAGATACGCAGTATTTT
>TRBJ1-4|-|TRBV11-2|-
CASSPRTQTNEKLFF
TGTGCCAGCAGCCCGCGGACACAAACTAATGAAAAACTGTTTTTT
>TRBJ1-5|-|TRBV27|-
CASSLSRDQPQHF
TGTGCCAGCAGTTTATCCCGCGATCAGCCCCAGCATTTT
>TRBJ2-7|-|TRBV7-9|-
CASSLEGGGNYEQYF
TGTGCCAGCAGCTTAGAAGGAGGGGGCAACTACGAGCAGTACTTC
>TRBJ1-1|-|TRBV2|-
CASSEQGPGTEAFF
TGTGCCAGCAGTGAACAGGGGCCCGGCACTGAAGCTTTCTTT
>TRBJ1-5|-|TRBV19|TRBD1
CASSFPTFDRGNQPQHF
TGTGCCAGTAGTTTCCCCACCTTTGACAGGGGCAATCAGCCCCAGCATTTT
>TRBJ2-5|-|TRBV13|TRBD1
CASSLVSGAGGETQYF
TGTGCCAGCAGCTTAGTCTCTGGGGCAGGGGGTGAGACCCAGTACTTC
>TRBJ1-2|-|TRBV27|TRBD1
CASRTGGVGYTF
TGTGCCAGCAGAACAGGGGGGGTCGGCTACACCTTC
>TRBJ1-1|few|TRBV5-5|-
CASSLIQYTEAFF
TGTGCCAGCAGCTTGATACAGTACACTGAAGCTTTCTTT
>TRBJ1-1|once|TRBV5-5|-
CASSLLFGATEAFF
TGTGCCAGCAGCTTGCTTTTTGGGGCGACTGAAGCTTTCTTT
>TRBJ2-3|once|TRBV19|-
CASSMAEIGTDTQYF
TGTGCCAGTAGTATGGCAGAAATCGGCACAGATACGCAGTATTTT
>TRBJ2-3|-|TRBV18|-
CASSPSGGTDTQYF
TGTGCCAGCTCACCATCGGGGGGCACAGATACGCAGTATTTT
>TRBJ2-3|-|TRBV20-1|-
CSASVGYPQYF
TGCAGTGCTAGTGTGGGCTATCCGCAGTATTTT
>TRBJ1-1|-|TRBV11-3|-
CASSQGQMNTEAFF
TGTGCCAGCAGCCAAGGACAGATGAACACTGAAGCTTTCTTT
>TRBJ1-1|once|TRBV20-1|-
CSALRGREPFF
TGCAGTGCCCTCCGAGGCAGGGAACCTTTCTTT
>TRBJ1-1|-|TRBV7-9|-
CASSRNYEAFF
TGTGCCAGCAGCCGTAACTACGAAGCTTTCTTT
>TRBJ2-7|-|TRBV2|TRBD1
CASRFIRGQGNEQYF
TGTGCCAGCAGATTCATCAGAGGACAGGGAAACGAGCAGTACTTC
>TRBJ2-7|-|TRBV11-2|TRBD1
CASSKSGTGGAMEQYF
TGTGCCAGCAGCAAATCCGGGACAGGGGGCGCGATGGAGCAGTACTTC
>TRBJ1-4|-|TRBV28|-
CASSLGGQGYEKLFF
TGTGCCAGCAGTTTGGGGGGGCAGGGTTATGAAAAACTGTTTTTT
>TRBJ1-2|-|TRBV3-1/TRBV3-2|-
CASSLSVGASDGYTF
TGTGCCAGCAGCCTATCGGTGGGGGCCTCAGATGGCTACACCTTC
>TRBJ2-3|-|TRBV14|TRBD2
CASSQQRGALYTQYF
TGTGCCAGCAGCCAGCAGCGGGGGGCGTTATATACGCAGTATTTT
>TRBJ1-2|few|TRBV2|-
CASSEGGLARGYTF
TGTGCCAGCAGTGAAGGGGGCCTTGCCAGGGGCTACACCTTC
>TRBJ2-3|-|TRBV2|-
CASARGGTDQYF
TGTGCCAGCGCGAGAGGCGGGACAGACCAGTATTTT